The source of this T cell receptor (beta chain) is a study of T cells in Graves' hyperthyroidism and ophthalmopathy. The diagnostic basis comprised clinical symptoms, serum thyroxine and TRAb, thyroid ultrasound and orbital computed tomography. Amplification of TCR beta CDR3 regions was performed using RNA transcripts as template. First-round RT-PCR with HTBI primers amplified the TCR CDR3 region. TCRdb analysed the multiplex PCR reads with MiXCR anew, one entry per CDR3 protein. The sample holds about 480,000 distinct CDR3 sequences, 13% to 15% seen once. This clonotype was picked up many times. The CDR3 is made up of 15 amino acids. Germline assignment: CDR1 MNHNS and CDR2 SASEGT. The V gene lost 2 bases and the J gene lost 5 bases, with 15 bases spanning the gap.

The rearrangement uses TRBV6-1 and TRBJ2-5; TRBD1 might be the D (6 bases). Material for sequencing was blood. The TCR sequence derives from a woman between 18 and 29 years old with Graves' hyperthyroidism. CDR3 amino acids: CASSELIGQMETQYF. As DNA, the CDR3 is TGTGCCAGCAGTGAATTGATAGGACAGATGGAGACCCAGTACTTC.